These 15 T cell receptor beta chains were sequenced from one sample in a study of CD8 T cells in ankylosing spondylitis. In TCRdb, the 5' RACE reads were re-called with MiXCR into one record per CDR3 protein. The table shows more than 200,000 distinct CDR3 sequences, with roughly a quarter occurring only once. Sequencing input: blood, either unsorted or a sorted T cell fraction (not recorded which). Every receptor here comes from a male donor with ankylosing spondylitis or in good health (not recorded which).

This clonotype came up many times. The V call is TRBV7-9, the J call TRBJ2-1; D is unclear. V was cut by 1 base and J by 7 bases, with 8 bases left in between. Germline assignment: CDR1 SEHNR and CDR2 FQNEAQ (reference sequence). The CDR3 runs to 13 residues. The CDR3 sequence: CASSLVGRNEQFF. In nucleotides, the CDR3 is TGTGCCAGCAGCTTAGTTGGAAGGAATGAGCAGTTCTTC.

This clonotype occurred a few times. V usage is TRBV29-1 and J usage is TRBJ2-3; 7 bases fit TRBD2. J was trimmed by 1 base and V by 4 bases; bases with no gene match: 5. Germline V CDR1 and CDR2: SQVTM, ANQGSEA. CDR3 length: 14 amino acids. The CDR3 here is CSVAAGLRTDTQYF. The CDR3 DNA sequence: TGCAGCGTTGCAGCGGGACTCCGCACAGATACGCAGTATTTT.

The V call is TRBV24-1, the J call TRBJ2-1; 9 bases line up with TRBD2. Germline V gene lookup returns CDR1 KGHDR and CDR2 SFDVKD. There are 19 residues in the CDR3. J lost 0 bases, V lost 3 bases, and 11 bases had no gene match. Here the CDR3 reads CATSDPQGAGGNSYNEQFF. As DNA, the CDR3 is TGTGCCACCAGTGATCCACAGGGAGCGGGGGGCAACTCCTACAATGAGCAGTTCTTC.

This clonotype was observed many times. The chain carries TRBV29-1 and TRBJ2-7; perhaps TRBD1 as D (5 bases). Germline V gene data show CDR1 as SQVTM and CDR2 as ANQGSEA. The V and J ends lost 4 bases and 5 bases respectively, with 18 bases between them. This CDR3 has 14 amino acids. CDR3 amino acids: CSVGKVRVFDEQYF. The DNA of the CDR3 is TGCAGCGTTGGGAAAGTCAGGGTGTTCGACGAGCAGTACTTC.

At least ten counts were recorded for this clonotype. The V gene is TRBV20-1, the J gene TRBJ2-3; D is unresolved. The CDR3 contains 13 residues. Germline V gene lookup returns CDR1 DFQATT and CDR2 SNEGSKA (reference sequence). The V and J ends lost 6 bases and 4 bases respectively, with 14 bases between them. CDR3 region: CSARLGLADTQYF. CDR3 bases: TGCAGTGCACGACTCGGTCTCGCAGATACGCAGTATTTT.

Many counts were recorded for this clonotype. The V gene is TRBV12-3 or TRBV12-4, the J gene TRBJ1-2; D perhaps matches TRBD1 (5 bases). The V end was cut by 3 bases, the J end by 6 bases, with 14 bases between. This CDR3 is 14 amino acids long. The CDR3 protein is CASSFEGRAHGYTF. The CDR3 DNA reads as TGTGCCAGCAGTTTCGAGGGGAGGGCCCATGGCTACACCTTC.

The V and J genes are TRBV20-1 and TRBJ2-1; TRBD2 is a possible D gene (6 bases). The CDR3 runs to 12 residues. V gave up 7 bases and J gave up 5 bases, with 12 bases separating them. Germline loops: CDR1 DFQATT, CDR2 SNEGSKA (reference sequence). CDR3 residues: CSGEPGDNEQFF. CDR3 DNA sequence: TGCAGTGGGGAACCGGGGGACAATGAGCAGTTCTTC.

Here the CDR3 DNA reads TGTGCCAGCAGCCATCGCCTCCGGGGCGATGAGCAGTTCTTC. This encodes CASSHRLRGDEQFF. The chain uses TRBV3-1 and TRBJ2-1; possibly TRBD1 or TRBD2 for D (5 bases each). CDR1 is LGHDT and CDR2 is YNNKEL in the germline V gene (reference sequence). V was trimmed by 3 bases and J by 8 bases, leaving 14 bases between them. The CDR3 spans 14 residues.

This clonotype was seen a handful of times. The CDR3 DNA follows: TGCAGTGCTAGAATCTCGGGGGAGACCCAGTACTTC. It yields the protein CSARISGETQYF. V usage is TRBV20-1 and J usage is TRBJ2-5; D perhaps matches TRBD2 (5 bases). CDR3 length equals 12 residues. CDR1 and CDR2 from the germline V gene are DFQATT and SNEGSKA (reference sequence). V was pared by 2 bases and J by 5 bases, with 9 bases between.

V gene TRBV12-3 or TRBV12-4 combines with J gene TRBJ1-2; D perhaps matches TRBD1 (5 bases). This CDR3 comprises 14 residues. V lost 5 bases and J 3 bases, leaving 13 bases between the germline ends. The CDR3 coding sequence is TGTGCCAGCAGTCCAGGAGGGACCGACTATGGCTACACCTTC. Translated: CASSPGGTDYGYTF.

This clonotype was observed a few times. This chain uses TRBV20-1 with TRBJ2-1, with D hard to call. V lost 7 bases and J 7 bases, leaving 11 bases between the germline ends. This CDR3 region has 11 residues. Germline V gene sequence: CDR1 DFQATT, CDR2 SNEGSKA (reference sequence). The CDR3 region is CSGNKGNEQFF. The CDR3 DNA sequence: TGCAGTGGAAATAAGGGAAATGAGCAGTTCTTC.

A few counts support this clonotype. J is TRBJ2-1 and V is TRBV10-3; the match to TRBD1 covers 7 bases. Germline-derived CDR1 and CDR2 are ENHRY and SYGVKD. The CDR3 totals 15 residues. Unmatched junction bases numbered 10, after V lost 6 bases and J lost 5 bases. CDR3 nucleotides: TGTGCCATCAGGAGAGGGACAGTAGAAGACAATGAGCAGTTCTTC. Translation: CAIRRGTVEDNEQFF.

This clonotype was observed many times. The V and J genes are TRBV29-1 and TRBJ2-7; 7 nucleotides match TRBD2. The CDR3 runs to 14 residues. Germline V lookup: CDR1 SQVTM, CDR2 ANQGSEA. The V gene end was trimmed by 6 bases and the J gene end by 0 bases; junction bases not matched to a gene: 8. Here the CDR3 DNA reads TGCAGCGTCGTAGATGGGGGGGTCTCCTACGAGCAGTACTTC. Protein: CSVVDGGVSYEQYF.

V usage is TRBV10-3 and J usage is TRBJ2-4; the D gene is possibly TRBD2 (5 bases). The length of the CDR3 is 14 residues. CDR1 and CDR2 (germline): ENHRY, SYGVKD. The V gene lost 3 bases and the J gene lost 2 bases, with 8 bases spanning the gap. The CDR3, as DNA: TGTGCCATCAGTGACGGGGTTACCAAAAACATTCAGTACTTC. This codes for CAISDGVTKNIQYF.

This clonotype was seen a few times. The chain couples TRBV12-3 or TRBV12-4 to TRBJ2-5; the match to TRBD2 covers 13 bases. There are 15 residues in the CDR3. V gave up 6 bases and J gave up 5 bases; unmatched junction bases: 6. The CDR3 nucleotides read TGTGCCAGCAGCCAACTAGCGGGGGGGCAGGAGACCCAGTACTTC. Its translation: CASSQLAGGQETQYF.